This entry features one T cell receptor (beta chain) sequence. Amplification targeted TCR beta CDR3 regions from RNA transcripts. The HTBI primer set served for first-round RT-PCR of the TCR CDR3. TCRdb called the multiplex PCR reads again in MiXCR, with one record for every CDR3 protein. The sample yields 660,000 or so distinct CDR3 sequences, 45% seen once. Per the germline V gene, CDR1 is SNHLY and CDR2 is FYNNEI. This CDR3 spans 12 amino acids. V was clipped by 6 bases and J by 3 bases, with 9 bases between them. This sample stems from a study of T cells in Graves' hyperthyroidism and ophthalmopathy.

The material sequenced was peripheral blood or thyroid tissue (not recorded which). The clonotype originates from an adult man with Graves' disease, either hyperthyroidism or ophthalmopathy (not recorded which). The chain carries TRBV2 and TRBJ2-7; D gene ambiguous. The CDR3 here is CASSQANYEQYF. The CDR3 nucleotides read TGTGCCAGCAGCCAAGCGAACTACGAGCAGTACTTC.